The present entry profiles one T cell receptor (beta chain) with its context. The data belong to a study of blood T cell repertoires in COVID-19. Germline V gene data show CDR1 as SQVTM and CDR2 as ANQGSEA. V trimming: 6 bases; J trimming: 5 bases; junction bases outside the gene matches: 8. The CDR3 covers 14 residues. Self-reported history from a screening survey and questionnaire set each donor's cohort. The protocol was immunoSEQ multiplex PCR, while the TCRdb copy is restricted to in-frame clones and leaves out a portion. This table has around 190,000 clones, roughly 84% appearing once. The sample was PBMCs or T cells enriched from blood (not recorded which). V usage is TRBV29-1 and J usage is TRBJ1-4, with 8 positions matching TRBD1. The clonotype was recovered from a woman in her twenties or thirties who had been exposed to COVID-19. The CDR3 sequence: CSVRGQVENEKLFF. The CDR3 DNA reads TGCAGCGTCCGGGGACAGGTGGAAAATGAAAAACTGTTTTTT. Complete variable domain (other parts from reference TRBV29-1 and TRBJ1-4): SAVISQKPSRDICQRGTSLTIQCQVDSQVTMMFWYRQQPGQSLTLIATANQGSEATYESGFVIDKFPISRPNLTFSTLTVSNMSPEDSSIYLCSVRGQVENEKLFFGSGTQLSVL.